This T cell receptor beta chain is from a study of T cell repertoires in cytomegalovirus infection. A remark on this clonotype: Its antigen is as yet unknown.

The CDR3 runs 15 residues. V shed 4 bases and J 5 bases; nucleotides not matched to a gene: 10. In germline, CDR1 is ENHRY, CDR2 SYGVKD. TCRdb reprocessed the reads with MiXCR, giving one entry per CDR3 protein. The sample comprises about 920,000 distinct CDR3 sequences, about a third of which are singletons, and over 13% rests with the top ten. The J gene is TRBJ1-2, the V gene TRBV10-3, with 7 positions matching TRBD1. The input for sequencing was cultured CD8+ T cells from PBMCs, taken from culture after CMV antigen stimulation. The receptor was derived from a human donor in good health (CMV status not recorded). Some clones in this sample may be carry-over from other donors' samples. The CDR3 is CAISGSGTAAYGYTF. CDR3 coding DNA: TGTGCCATCAGTGGTTCCGGGACAGCTGCGTATGGCTACACCTTC.